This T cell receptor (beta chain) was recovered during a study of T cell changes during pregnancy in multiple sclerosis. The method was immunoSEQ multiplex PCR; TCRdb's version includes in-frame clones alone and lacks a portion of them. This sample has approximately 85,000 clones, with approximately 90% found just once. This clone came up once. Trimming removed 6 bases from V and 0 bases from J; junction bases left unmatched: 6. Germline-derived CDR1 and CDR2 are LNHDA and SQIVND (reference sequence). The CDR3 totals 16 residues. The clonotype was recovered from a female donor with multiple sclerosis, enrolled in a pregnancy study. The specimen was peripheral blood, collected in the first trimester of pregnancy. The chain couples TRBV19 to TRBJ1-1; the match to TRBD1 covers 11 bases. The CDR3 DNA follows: TGTGCCAGTAGCCTGGGGACAGGGGGAATGAACACTGAAGCTTTCTTT. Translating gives CASSLGTGGMNTEAFF.